This is a list of T cell receptor beta chains from one sample in a study of T-cell memory formation after mild COVID-19. A single record per CDR3 protein comes from TCRdb applying MiXCR to the 5' RACE reads. The table records about 150,000 distinct CDR3 sequences, almost 25% of them present only once. The source material was PBMCs or a T cell subset sorted from them (not recorded which). The receptors come from an adult woman who had mild COVID-19 (a few samples of this study predate the infection). Cell type and time point are not known. Each CDR3 is given with its conserved first and last residue. Fields, in order: clone size, D gene, V gene, J gene, CDR3 DNA, CDR3 protein. D genes are given only for firm matches. Expanded clones are given a class, and other clones once, few, many or no size at all.

-,-,TRBV7-6,TRBJ2-3,TGTGCCAGCAGCTCATACGGGGGGCCTGGGGGCACAGATACGCAGTATTTT,CASSSYGGPGGTDTQYF
-,TRBD2,TRBV27,TRBJ2-3,TGTGCCAGCAGTCCCTACGTCGCGGGAGGAATAGATACGCAGTATTTT,CASSPYVAGGIDTQYF
-,-,TRBV15,TRBJ2-1,TGTGCCACCAGCAGAGAAACTACGGATGAGCAGTTCTTC,CATSRETTDEQFF
few,-,TRBV14,TRBJ2-5,TGTGCCAGCAGCCAAGGCTCGCGGGACAGCCATCAAGAGACCCAGTACTTC,CASSQGSRDSHQETQYF
-,-,TRBV3-1,TRBJ2-2,TGTGCCAGCAGCCAAGAGAACACCGGGGAGCTGTTTTTT,CASSQENTGELFF
many,-,TRBV9,TRBJ2-3,TGTGCCAGCAGCGTAGTTAGCACAGATACGCAGTATTTT,CASSVVSTDTQYF
few,-,TRBV5-6,TRBJ1-1,TGTGCCAGCAGCGCACAGCCGCGTCCGGACACTGAAGCTTTCTTT,CASSAQPRPDTEAFF
many,-,TRBV7-9,TRBJ1-2,TGTGCCAGCAGCTTAGGACATACTCCCGCTCACACCTTC,CASSLGHTPAHTF
-,-,TRBV7-9,TRBJ2-3,TGTGCCAGCAGCTTTTTACCTCCCGCTGGCCCAGCAGATACGCAGTATTTT,CASSFLPPAGPADTQYF
few,TRBD1,TRBV9,TRBJ2-7,TGTGCCAGCAGCTCCTCGGACAGGGGGGCCTACGAGCAGTACTTC,CASSSSDRGAYEQYF
few,TRBD2,TRBV7-9,TRBJ2-3,TGTGCCAGCAGCTCATCGACTAGCGGGACGGCCGCAGATACGCAGTATTTT,CASSSSTSGTAADTQYF
few,-,TRBV11-3,TRBJ2-7,TGTGCCAGCAGCTTCGGGTGGGAGCAGTACTTC,CASSFGWEQYF
-,-,TRBV27,TRBJ2-2,TGTGCCAGCAGTTATTCACCGGGGGTGCCCGGGGAGCTGTTTTTT,CASSYSPGVPGELFF
few,-,TRBV7-7,TRBJ2-1,TGTGCTAGCAGCTCAACCGGGATTTTGGATGAGCAGTTCTTC,CASSSTGILDEQFF
-,-,TRBV7-9,TRBJ2-5,TGTGCCAGCAGCTTATCTTATCGGGGCCCAGAGACCCAGTACTTC,CASSLSYRGPETQYF
few,-,TRBV7-2,TRBJ1-2,TGTGCCACCACGGGGGGGGATGGCTACACCTTC,CATTGGDGYTF
few,-,TRBV7-9,TRBJ2-7,TGTGCCAGCATGGGAGAGGAACACTACGAGCAGTACTTC,CASMGEEHYEQYF
few,TRBD2,TRBV7-3,TRBJ2-1,TGTGCCAGCAGCTATGGGGGGGAAAATGAGCAGTTCTTC,CASSYGGENEQFF
few,TRBD2,TRBV4-2,TRBJ2-5,TGTGCCAGCAGCCAAGTCGAAGCGGGGGAAGAGACCCAGTACTTC,CASSQVEAGEETQYF
once,-,TRBV5-5,TRBJ2-7,TGTGCCAGCAGCTTGGCGTTGCAGGGCTGGTACGAGCAGTACTTC,CASSLALQGWYEQYF
-,TRBD2,TRBV11-2,TRBJ2-3,TGTGCCAGCAGCTTAGCCCCGCCTAGGGAGGGGTCTAGCACAGATACGCAGTATTTT,CASSLAPPREGSSTDTQYF
few,TRBD2,TRBV20-1,TRBJ2-6,TGCAGTGGGGTCAAGCGGGAGGGCTCTGGGGCCAACGTCCTGACTTTC,CSGVKREGSGANVLTF
-,-,TRBV18,TRBJ2-7,TGTGCCAGCTCACAACCCGGGTCCCCCCTAGAGCTCTACGAGCAGTACTTC,CASSQPGSPLELYEQYF
-,TRBD1,TRBV27,TRBJ1-2,TGTGCCAGCAGTTTAACGCGACAGGGTTATGGCTACACCTTC,CASSLTRQGYGYTF
-,TRBD2,TRBV19,TRBJ2-2,TGTGCCAGTAGTGCGCTTACTAGCGGGAGAGTCACCGGGGAGCTGTTTTTT,CASSALTSGRVTGELFF
-,-,TRBV4-1,TRBJ2-3,TGCGCCAGCAGCCACGGGGATACGCAGTATTTT,CASSHGDTQYF
few,-,TRBV5-5,TRBJ2-7,TGTGCCAGCATTCCAGTTCCAGCCGGCTCCTACGAGCAGTACTTC,CASIPVPAGSYEQYF
few,-,TRBV10-3,TRBJ2-7,TGTGCCATCAGTGATGAAGGGGTCAGCTCCTACGAGCAGTACTTC,CAISDEGVSSYEQYF
few,-,TRBV7-3,TRBJ2-1,TGTGCCAGCAGCTTATACGGTTTCAGCTCCTACAATGAGCAGTTCTTC,CASSLYGFSSYNEQFF
-,-,TRBV27,TRBJ1-1,TGTGCCAGCAGGATGACAGTCATGAACACTGAAGCTTTCTTT,CASRMTVMNTEAFF
-,TRBD2,TRBV7-9,TRBJ2-7,TGTGCCAGCAGCTTAGCCGCGGGAGATTACGAGCAGTACTTC,CASSLAAGDYEQYF
-,TRBD1,TRBV2,TRBJ1-1,TGTGCCAGCAGGGAACTAAGAGCCGGGACAGGGGTCGCTGAAGCTTTCTTT,CASRELRAGTGVAEAFF
-,TRBD2,TRBV4-1,TRBJ2-3,TGCGCCAGCAGGTGGGCGGCTAGCGGGGAAGATACGCATTATTTT,CASRWAASGEDTHYF
few,TRBD2,TRBV18,TRBJ2-1,TGTGCCAGCTCAGCCAACCTAGCGGGAGGGGACGATGAGCAGTTCTTC,CASSANLAGGDDEQFF
many,-,TRBV7-9,TRBJ2-2,TGTGCCAGCAGCTTAGTGGAGGACGGGGAGCTGTTTTTT,CASSLVEDGELFF
-,TRBD1,TRBV4-2,TRBJ2-7,TGTGCCAGCAGCACCCAGACAGGGGGCAACTACGAGCAGTACTTC,CASSTQTGGNYEQYF
-,-,TRBV7-2,TRBJ2-3,TGTGCCAGCAGCTTAGCGGGACTTCTTCCAGATACGCAGTATTTT,CASSLAGLLPDTQYF
-,-,TRBV13,TRBJ2-1,TGTGCCAGCAGCCTCCTCAATGAGCAGTTCTTC,CASSLLNEQFF
few,-,TRBV7-8,TRBJ2-2,TGTGCCAGCAGCCCTTGGCTAGGATGGAACACCGGGGAGCTGTTTTTT,CASSPWLGWNTGELFF
few,TRBD1,TRBV15,TRBJ1-1,TGTGCCACCAATCCGGGACAGGGTTACACTGAAGCTTTCTTT,CATNPGQGYTEAFF
-,-,TRBV6-2/TRBV6-3,TRBJ2-7,TGTGCCAGCAGTTACGGCAGTACCTACGAGCAGTACTTC,CASSYGSTYEQYF
-,-,TRBV4-1,TRBJ2-1,TGCGCCAGCAGCCCACAGGGGACTGTCAATGAGCAGTTCTTC,CASSPQGTVNEQFF
few,-,TRBV3-1,TRBJ2-7,TGTGCCAGCAGCCAAGATCGGGCAGGGGGGAGCTACGAGCAGTACTTC,CASSQDRAGGSYEQYF
few,-,TRBV12-3/TRBV12-4,TRBJ2-2,TGTGCCAGCAGTCCTCCTTCTGGGCCCGGGGAGCTGTTTTTT,CASSPPSGPGELFF
-,-,TRBV19,TRBJ1-1,TGTGCCAGTACGGACCTGAACACTGAAGCTTTCTTT,CASTDLNTEAFF
-,-,TRBV20-1,TRBJ2-7,TGCAGTGCCCCGTGGGACCTCTCCTACGAGCAGTACTTC,CSAPWDLSYEQYF
few,-,TRBV29-1,TRBJ2-1,TGCAGCGTTGATTTCAGGGGAGTAAATGAGCAGTTCTTC,CSVDFRGVNEQFF
-,-,TRBV3-1,TRBJ1-2,TGTGCCAGCAGCCAAGATCTAGGCAGTAACTATGGCTACACCTTC,CASSQDLGSNYGYTF
-,TRBD1,TRBV15,TRBJ1-2,TGTGCCACCAGCAGTGAGAGGGGGCTCTATGGCTACACCTTC,CATSSERGLYGYTF
few,-,TRBV15,TRBJ2-2,TGTGCCACCAGCAGCCGCGGAGAGAACACCGGGGAGCTGTTTTTT,CATSSRGENTGELFF
-,TRBD2,TRBV3-1,TRBJ2-2,TGTGCCAGCAGCCAATATCAAATCGGACTAGCCACCGGGGAGCTGTTTTTT,CASSQYQIGLATGELFF
-,-,TRBV11-2,TRBJ2-4,TGTGCCAGCAGCTTAGGGCGAAGCATTCAGTACTTC,CASSLGRSIQYF